Presented here are 17 T cell receptor beta chains from one specimen sequenced in a study of identifying expanded T cells in peripheral blood. Sequencing was performed with immunoSEQ multiplex PCR; in TCRdb, only in-frame clones are kept and a portion is missing. The sample holds over 100,000 clones, 70% to 90% seen once. The sample comprised blood. The origin of the receptors is a person aged 18 to 70 in good health.

V is TRBV7-6 and J is TRBJ1-6, with 7 bases identical to TRBD1. CDR1 is SGHVS, CDR2 FNYEAQ, per germline. The CDR3 totals 15 residues. V trimming: 6 bases; J trimming: 6 bases; junction bases outside the gene matches: 8. This CDR3 is CASSSTGAFNSPLHF. The CDR3 region has the DNA TGTGCCAGCAGTTCCACAGGGGCCTTTAATTCACCCCTCCACTTT.

The chain recombines TRBV19 with TRBJ2-1; D may be TRBD1 (6 bases). The CDR3 is 14 amino acids. Per the germline V gene, CDR1 is LNHDA and CDR2 is SQIVND (reference sequence). Trimming shortened V by 4 bases and J by 7 bases, and 14 bases separated the two germline ends. CDR3 sequence (DNA): TGTGCCAGTAGTAGCGGGCGAAGGGGGAATGAGCAGTTCTTC. Its translation is CASSSGRRGNEQFF.

The chain links TRBV5-1 to TRBJ1-1, with no clear D. The CDR3 sequence is 15 residues long. V lost 0 bases and J lost 0, with 9 bases in between. Per germline, CDR1 SGHRS and CDR2 YFSETQ. The CDR3 DNA is TGCGCCAGCAGCTTGGGATCCGGATTGAACACTGAAGCTTTCTTT. It encodes CASSLGSGLNTEAFF.

This rearrangement joins TRBV4-3 to TRBJ1-2; D not resolved. In germline, CDR1 is LGHNA, CDR2 YSLEER. The CDR3 contains 15 residues. V was shortened by 4 bases and J by 8 bases, with 20 bases between the two germline ends. CDR3 nucleotide sequence: TGCGCCAGCAGCCCCGTGCTCCCTGCGAGGGAAGGCTACACCTTC. Translating gives CASSPVLPAREGYTF.

The chain couples TRBV4-2 to TRBJ2-1, with 8 bases identical to TRBD2. Germline trimming cut 0 bases from V and 7 bases from J; bases unmatched to any gene: 8. Germline CDR1 and CDR2: LGHNA and YNFKEQ. The CDR3 runs 16 residues. CDR3 bases: TGTGCCAGCAGCCAAGACAGACAGCGGGAGCGAAATGAGCAGTTCTTC. It encodes CASSQDRQRERNEQFF.

The chain employs TRBV28 and TRBJ2-1; possibly TRBD1 for D (6 bases). Germline V gives CDR1 MDHEN, CDR2 SYDVKM. Trimming pared 11 bases from V and 5 bases from J, leaving 16 bases between. CDR3 length: 13 amino acids. The CDR3 DNA is TGTGCCTCCCGGCAGGGGATTCACAATGAGCAGTTCTTC. Residues: CASRQGIHNEQFF.

V usage is TRBV19 and J usage is TRBJ2-7; TRBD2 is a possible D gene (5 bases). V lost 9 bases to trimming and J lost 3 bases, with 15 bases between them. Germline V gene lookup returns CDR1 LNHDA and CDR2 SQIVND (reference sequence). This CDR3 is 13 amino acids long. This chain's CDR3 is CASAMGSVYEQYF. The CDR3 nucleotides read TGTGCCAGCGCTATGGGGAGTGTCTACGAGCAGTACTTC.

J is TRBJ1-1 and V is TRBV25-1; possibly TRBD1 for D (5 bases). Germline V gene data show CDR1 as MGHDK and CDR2 as SYGVNS. Trimming removed 6 bases from V and 1 base from J, with 15 bases in between. The CDR3 runs 15 residues. The CDR3 DNA is TGTGCCAGCAGGCGCACCGGGACGAGGAACACTGAAGCTTTCTTT. Translating gives CASRRTGTRNTEAFF. Looking up the rest from reference TRBV25-1 and TRBJ1-1 gives the full variable domain: EADIYQTPRYLVIGTGKKITLECSQTMGHDKMYWYQQDPGMELHLIHYSYGVNSTEKGDLSSESTVSRIRTEHFPLTLESARPSHTSQYLCASRRTGTRNTEAFFGQGTRLTVV.

The CDR3 is CASSPRPSTDTQYF. The CDR3 DNA is TGTGCCAGCAGCCCCCGTCCTAGCACAGATACGCAGTATTTT. J is TRBJ2-3 and V is TRBV6-4; D remains ambiguous. Germline CDR1 reads MRHNA; CDR2 reads SNTAGT. V lost 6 bases, J lost 0 bases, and 10 bases lay in between. This CDR3 is built from 14 residues.

V is TRBV6-5 and J is TRBJ1-5; D unresolved. Germline V gene sequence: CDR1 MNHEY, CDR2 SVGAGI. V dropped 5 bases and J dropped 9 bases, with 17 bases sitting between them. The CDR3 contains 14 residues. CDR3 sequence: CASSLSGDARPQHF. The CDR3, as DNA: TGTGCCAGCAGTCTGTCAGGTGACGCCCGGCCCCAGCATTTT.

This rearrangement joins TRBV5-1 to TRBJ2-2, with D hard to call. V gave up 3 bases and J gave up 1 base, with 13 bases separating them. Per the germline V gene, CDR1 is SGHRS and CDR2 is YFSETQ. CDR3 length: 16 amino acids. CDR3: CASSSLRVGNTGELFF. The CDR3 bases are TGCGCCAGCAGCTCTCTCCGAGTGGGGAACACCGGGGAGCTGTTTTTT.

Turning to this clone: Other nucleotide sequences in the sample specify the same CDR3. The rearrangement links TRBV29-1 to TRBJ1-3, with 9 bases lining up with TRBD1. Germline V gives CDR1 SQVTM, CDR2 ANQGSEA. V was clipped by 1 base and J by 2 bases; unmatched bases: 0. The length of the CDR3 is 14 residues. The chain's CDR3 is CSVEGQGAGNTIYF. In DNA, the CDR3 is TGCAGCGTTGAAGGACAGGGGGCTGGAAACACCATATATTTT.

The gene calls are TRBV28 and TRBJ2-4; D unclear. Germline values: CDR1 MDHEN, CDR2 SYDVKM. V lost 3 bases, J lost 7 bases, and 13 bases lay in between. The CDR3 has 14 amino acids. The CDR3 spells CASSFSGIVNIQYF. The CDR3 DNA follows: TGTGCCAGCAGTTTCTCAGGAATTGTGAACATTCAGTACTTC.

This clone has just one count. The genes are TRBV7-9 and TRBJ2-6; D is unresolved. V shed 9 bases and J shed 1 base, with 10 bases lying between them. The CDR3 runs 14 residues. Germline loops: CDR1 SEHNR, CDR2 FQNEAQ (reference sequence). The CDR3 reads CARSPTSGANVLTF. The CDR3 DNA follows: TGTGCCAGAAGCCCCACGTCTGGGGCCAACGTCCTGACTTTC.

The chain links TRBV6-5 to TRBJ1-2, with D hard to call. There are 14 residues in the CDR3. Per the germline V gene, CDR1 is MNHEY and CDR2 is SVGAGI. Trimming took 0 bases from V and 2 from J, leaving 7 bases between them. The CDR3 sequence: CASSYSWENYGYTF. The CDR3 nucleotides read TGTGCCAGCAGTTACTCGTGGGAAAACTATGGCTACACCTTC.

This clone was observed a few times. The CDR3 sequence is CASSGLPNTEAFF. In nucleotides, the CDR3 is TGTGCCAGCAGTGGTCTCCCGAACACTGAAGCTTTCTTT. The chain recombines TRBV2 with TRBJ1-1; D unclear. The germline V gene has CDR1 SNHLY and CDR2 FYNNEI. This CDR3 has 13 amino acids. V was cut by 4 bases and J by 1 base, with 7 bases left in between.

The chain employs TRBV5-1 and TRBJ1-5; a weak D match, TRBD1 (6 bases). The CDR3 is 14 amino acids. Germline CDR1 is SGHRS and CDR2 is YFSETQ. V was shortened by 0 bases and J by 6 bases, with 10 bases between the two germline ends. CDR3 sequence: CASSLGQGSQPQHF. The CDR3 region has the DNA TGCGCCAGCAGCTTGGGGCAGGGGAGTCAGCCCCAGCATTTT.